This is a list of T cell receptor beta chains from one sample in a study of regulatory T cells in long-lasting Graves disease. TCRdb re-called the multiplex PCR reads through MiXCR, storing one row per CDR3 protein. The table lists some 370,000 distinct CDR3 sequences, approximately 12% of them singletons, with approximately 20% in the top ten. These records were also assigned to another study, of T cells in Graves' hyperthyroidism and ophthalmopathy.

This specimen consisted of peripheral blood mononuclear cells (PBMCs), obtained at new diagnosis, from a patient treated with antithyroid drugs. The receptors originated from a woman under 30 with Graves disease. Each CDR3 is given with its conserved first and last residue. Rows give clone size only sometimes, using once, few, many, or a class for an expanded clone.

14 many TRBV6-1 CASSDRTGSHEQYF
17 many TRBV27 CASSSSSRDSWRDEQFF
14 - TRBV29-1 CSYRGAENTDTQYF
14 few TRBV4-1 CASSREASYNEQFF
18 - TRBV9 CASSVEPGTAGRGNEQFF
17 many TRBV20-1 CSATSFGGGRSYNEQFF
22 many TRBV6-1 CASSEAYPPDRGYLIGNQPQHF
13 - TRBV6-5 CASSYEGDYGYTF
12 many TRBV11-2 CASSYTGIGAFF
13 few TRBV20-1 CSTDRGNNYGYTF
13 - TRBV20-1 CSAREGGWDEQFF
17 many TRBV7-9 CASSSQLTSGSANEQFF
15 many TRBV3-1 CASSFRGLGENEQFF
17 many TRBV7-2 CASSLRGGGPGYNEQFF
18 - TRBV6-2/TRBV6-3 CASSYPGLDQRNFYEQYF
13 many TRBV11-3 CASLVRGPEKLFF
15 many TRBV7-2 CASREQGFKTDTQYF
17 few TRBV20-1 CSAKPGLAGEGWDTQYF
13 few TRBV9 CASSSGVQETQYF
17 few TRBV3-1 CASSRTSGRVGGNEQFF
15 many TRBV20-1 CSARATGTNNQPQHF
16 many TRBV28 CASMEGERALSNEQFF
16 many TRBV28 CASSPSSTGYSYEQYF
15 few TRBV5-1 CASSLTMTGDYGYTF
12 many TRBV20-1 CSLILRGETQYF
14 many TRBV11-2 CASSWGQNYNEQFF
15 many TRBV6-5 CASSWSSDPRLGYTF
16 few TRBV7-2 CASSYRPGNVGNTIYF
14 many TRBV6-2/TRBV6-3 CASSERRGEETQYF
16 many TRBV5-5 CASSLVWGGPNTEAFF
11 many TRBV24-1 CATGVFGEQFF
17 - TRBV19 CASSIPMTVGPDQPQHF
17 many TRBV7-2 CASSQRPLGNPTYEQYF